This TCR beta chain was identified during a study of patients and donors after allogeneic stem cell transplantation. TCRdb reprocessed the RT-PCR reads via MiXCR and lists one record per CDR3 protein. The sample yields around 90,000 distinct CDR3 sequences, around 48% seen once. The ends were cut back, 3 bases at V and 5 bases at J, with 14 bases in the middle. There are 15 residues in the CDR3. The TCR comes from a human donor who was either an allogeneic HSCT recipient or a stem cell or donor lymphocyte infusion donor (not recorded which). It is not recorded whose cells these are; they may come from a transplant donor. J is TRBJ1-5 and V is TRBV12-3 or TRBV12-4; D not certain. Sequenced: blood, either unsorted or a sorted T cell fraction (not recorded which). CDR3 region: CASSFWGGPHQPQHF. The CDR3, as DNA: TGTGCCAGCAGTTTCTGGGGAGGGCCCCATCAGCCCCAGCATTTT.